Listed below are T cell receptor beta chains from one sample, sequenced in a study of tissue T cells after allogeneic stem cell transplantation. Data came from immunoSEQ multiplex PCR; TCRdb stores just in-frame clones and leaves some out. The sample contains 140 or so clones, about four fifths of which appear only once. The sequencing here drew on ascending colon tissue, taken at autopsy. These receptors were taken from a female patient aged 40-69 years with steroid-refractory graft-versus-host disease after an allogeneic stem cell transplant. The graft donor may account for some of the T cells. The CDR3 runs from the conserved cysteine through the conserved F or W. A D gene is named only where the DNA matches it firmly. Some rows have no size entry. The others give once, few or many, or a class for an expanded clone.

clone_size | j_call | d_call | v_call | cdr3_nt | cdr3_aa
NA | TRBJ1-1 | NA | TRBV2 | TGTGCCGGTAGAGGACAGCCGAACACTGAAGCTTTCTTT | CAGRGQPNTEAFF
once | TRBJ2-1 | NA | TRBV3-1/TRBV3-2 | TGTGCCAGCAGCCATGAGCCGGGCAGGAAAACCTACAATGAGCAGTTCTTC | CASSHEPGRKTYNEQFF
NA | TRBJ2-7 | NA | TRBV4-1 | TGCGCCAGCAGCCTAAGCGTTGGTCCCTACTACGAGCAGTACTTC | CASSLSVGPYYEQYF
NA | TRBJ1-6 | NA | TRBV6-5 | TGTGCCAGCAGCCCGTGGCAGCCCTATAATTCACCCCTCCACTTT | CASSPWQPYNSPLHF
once | TRBJ1-5 | NA | TRBV21-1 | TGTGCCGCAAAATGTTCGGATCAGCCCCAGCATTTT | CAAKCSDQPQHF
NA | TRBJ2-1 | NA | TRBV19 | TGTGCCAGTAGTCACAGGTACAATGAGCAGTTCTTC | CASSHRYNEQFF
NA | TRBJ1-4 | NA | TRBV28 | TGTGCCAGCAGTTCATGGGAAAAACTGTTTTTT | CASSSWEKLFF
once | TRBJ1-5 | NA | TRBV27 | TGTGCCAGCAGTTTAGGTAGCAATCAGCCCCAGCATTTT | CASSLGSNQPQHF
NA | TRBJ1-4 | TRBD1 | TRBV7-8 | TGTGCCAGCAGCCCTACGCCCGGACAGGGTAATGAAAAACTGTTTTTT | CASSPTPGQGNEKLFF
NA | TRBJ2-2 | TRBD1 | TRBV5-1 | TGCGCCAGCAGCTCCCCCGGGACAGGGGGCGTGGGGCTTATCGGGGAGCTGTTTTTT | CASSSPGTGGVGLIGELFF
NA | TRBJ2-7 | NA | TRBV13 | TGTGCCAGCAGCTTAGACCCCAGCTACGAGCAGTACTTC | CASSLDPSYEQYF
hyperexpanded | TRBJ2-7 | NA | TRBV9 | TGTGCCAGCAGCGTGCGGGGTTACGAGCAGTACTTC | CASSVRGYEQYF
NA | TRBJ1-4 | NA | TRBV4-1 | TGCGCCAGCACTCGGGCCCCGAGGGAAAAACTGTTTTTT | CASTRAPREKLFF